What follows is one T cell receptor (beta chain) and its context. The record originates from a study of blood T cell repertoires in COVID-19. Across the whole study: Donors in the United States, Italy and Spain gave samples during acute or convalescent COVID-19.

The ends lost 5 bases at V and 0 bases at J; junction bases unmatched: 13. Germline V lookup: CDR1 PRHDT, CDR2 FYEKMQ (reference sequence). This CDR3 comprises 19 residues. Generated by immunoSEQ multiplex PCR, the TCRdb table keeps only in-frame clones and is missing some. Among roughly 390,000 clones listed, 85% were seen once. The sample taken for sequencing was peripheral blood. The J gene is TRBJ2-3, the V gene TRBV13, with 11 bases fitting TRBD2. The receptor comes from a woman aged 18-29 years with acute or convalescent COVID-19. The CDR3 nucleotides are TGTGCCAGCAGCCCGATCCTAGCGGGAGGAAGTGCTAGCACAGATACGCAGTATTTT. Its translation is CASSPILAGGSASTDTQYF. Full variable domain (outside the CDR3, taken from reference TRBV13 and TRBJ2-3): AAGVIQSPRHLIKEKRETATLKCYPIPRHDTVYWYQQGPGQDPQFLISFYEKMQSDKGSIPDRFSAQQFSDYHSELNMSSLELGDSALYFCASSPILAGGSASTDTQYFGPGTRLTVL.